Described below is a single T cell receptor (beta chain) sequence and its context. Its cognate antigen is unknown. This sample stems from a study of cytomegalovirus exposure and HLA in healthy donors. General study findings and limits: Confirmation was obtained in vitro that three CMV-associated chains are specific for CMV antigens. TCR beta chains associated with HLA were, in a later analysis, more clonally expanded than equally common others.

The CDR3 extends over 17 amino acids. Germline assignment: CDR1 SQVTM and CDR2 ANQGSEA. V lost 5 bases, J lost 0 bases, and 9 bases stayed unmatched. Use of 60 Vbeta and 13 Jbeta primers characterized the PCR. The method was immunoSEQ multiplex PCR; TCRdb's version includes in-frame clones alone and lacks a portion of them. The data hold some 170,000 clones, with over 70% observed a single time. The sequence derives from a man aged 18 to 35 in good health and CMV-seropositive. The specimen was PBMCs. The chain has TRBV29-1 and TRBJ2-2, with TRBD2 matching 10 bases. The CDR3 region has the DNA TGCAGCGTTCTGGAGGGACTAGCGTTTGCGAACACCGGGGAGCTGTTTTTT. It translates to CSVLEGLAFANTGELFF.